Each of the 30 T cell receptor beta chains below was sequenced from the same sample in a study of a mutant IDH1 vaccine in newly diagnosed glioma. Assay used: immunoSEQ multiplex PCR; TCRdb lists only in-frame clones, some missing. The sample includes under 90,000 clones, 79% of them seen just once. This sample's time point: baseline, week 1 (first vaccination visit). Stated treatment: pre-vaccination baseline after standard-of-care therapy. Material: PBMCs, obtained from a glioma patient treated with radiotherapy, temozolomide or both. The origin of the receptors is a man aged 50 to 60 with glioma.

This chain links TRBV5-4 with TRBJ2-3; D possibly matches TRBD1 or TRBD2 (6 bases each). Germline CDR1 is SGHNT and CDR2 is YYREEE (reference sequence). Trimming took off 0 bases at V and 0 bases at J, with 14 bases between the two ends. The CDR3 is 17 amino acids. The CDR3 here is CASSLGYGGLSTDTQYF. CDR3 coding DNA: TGTGCCAGCAGCTTGGGGTACGGGGGCCTCAGCACAGATACGCAGTATTTT.

The CDR3 loop is CSVAGTGVFISSTDTQYF. In DNA form, the CDR3 reads TGCAGCGTGGCCGGGACAGGGGTTTTCATATCTAGCACAGATACGCAGTATTTT. V gene TRBV29-1 combines with J gene TRBJ2-3; 10 bases map to TRBD1. Germline CDR1 SQVTM, CDR2 ANQGSEA. The CDR3 consists of 18 residues. V shed 6 bases, J shed 0 bases, and the junction held 15 bases outside the gene matches.

The chain combines TRBV27 with TRBJ2-1; D is perhaps TRBD1 (6 bases). The V and J ends lost 5 bases and 7 bases respectively, with 12 bases between them. The CDR3 sequence is 13 residues long. From germline, CDR1 is MNHEY and CDR2 SMNVEV (reference sequence). The CDR3 DNA reads TGTGCCAGCAGTCTACAGCAGGGGAATGAGCAGTTCTTC. This gives the protein CASSLQQGNEQFF.

This clone was observed a handful of times. The chain recombines TRBV29-1 with TRBJ1-1; D is ambiguous. The germline gives CDR1 SQVTM, CDR2 ANQGSEA. The CDR3 is 13 amino acids. V lost 2 bases to trimming and J lost 1 base, with 8 bases between them. CDR3 residues: CSVELAQNTEAFF. The CDR3 region has the DNA TGCAGCGTTGAACTGGCACAGAACACTGAAGCTTTCTTT. The full variable domain, completed using reference TRBV29-1 and TRBJ1-1, is SAVISQKPSRDICQRGTSLTIQCQVDSQVTMMFWYRQQPGQSLTLIATANQGSEATYESGFVIDKFPISRPNLTFSTLTVSNMSPEDSSIYLCSVELAQNTEAFFGQGTRLTVV.

The V and J genes are TRBV6-6 and TRBJ1-4; maybe TRBD1 (6 bases). Germline V CDR1 and CDR2: MNHNY, SVGAGI (reference sequence). This CDR3 spans 16 amino acids. With 5 bases removed from V and 4 bases from J, the gap between germline ends came to 17 bases. In DNA, the CDR3 is TGTGCCAGCAGTCGTGCAGGGGTTACTATTAATGAAAAACTGTTTTTT. Amino acids: CASSRAGVTINEKLFF.

The J gene is TRBJ2-2, the V gene TRBV5-1; D gene ambiguous. The CDR3 covers 15 residues. V was clipped by 0 bases and J by 0 bases, with 6 bases between them. Germline values: CDR1 SGHRS, CDR2 YFSETQ. The CDR3 nucleotides are TGCGCCAGCAGCTTGGCACAGACGAACACCGGGGAGCTGTTTTTT. This encodes CASSLAQTNTGELFF.

The rearrangement links TRBV9 to TRBJ1-1, with D perhaps TRBD1 (5 bases). The CDR3 length is 13 residues. Germline CDR1 and CDR2: SGDLS and YYNGEE. V lost 3 bases and J 3 bases, leaving 9 bases between the germline ends. The CDR3 reads CASSAVGDTEAFF. For the CDR3, the DNA is TGTGCCAGCAGCGCGGTGGGGGACACTGAAGCTTTCTTT.

This clone was counted a single time. The rearrangement links TRBV5-8 to TRBJ2-5; possible D gene TRBD2, 6 bases. The germline V gene encodes CDR1 SGHTS and CDR2 YDEGEE. This CDR3 has 19 residues. With 4 bases removed from V and 3 bases from J, the gap between germline ends came to 28 bases. This CDR3 is CASSPLIHIDRWGEETQYF. CDR3 DNA sequence: TGTGCCAGCAGCCCGCTCATTCATATAGACCGTTGGGGGGAAGAGACCCAGTACTTC.

In its sample, this clone was seen a few times. The V call is TRBV7-9, the J call TRBJ1-2, with D unresolved. This CDR3 has 14 residues. V was pared by 0 bases and J by 8 bases, with 13 bases between. CDR1 is SEHNR and CDR2 is FQNEAQ in the germline V gene (reference sequence). The CDR3 nucleotides are TGTGCCAGCAGCTTAGCGCAAGGGTCAGGCGGCTACACCTTC. As protein: CASSLAQGSGGYTF.

The chain joins TRBV5-1 to TRBJ2-5, with 9 bases fitting TRBD1. After removal of 4 bases from V and 5 bases from J, the junction contained 6 bases not matched to a gene. In germline, CDR1 is SGHRS, CDR2 YFSETQ. The CDR3 has 14 amino acids. DNA for the CDR3: TGCGCCAGCAGCACCCGGACAGGGGAGGAGACCCAGTACTTC. Amino acids: CASSTRTGEETQYF.

The gene calls are TRBV29-1 and TRBJ1-3, with unresolved D. V lost 2 bases and J 2 bases, leaving 13 bases between the germline ends. The length of the CDR3 is 15 residues. Germline-derived CDR1 and CDR2 are SQVTM and ANQGSEA. The DNA for the CDR3 is TGCAGCGTTGAATCATCGACGGCCCCTGGAAACACCATATATTTT. It is translated as CSVESSTAPGNTIYF.

In this sample, this clone turned up a few times. The rearrangement links TRBV29-1 to TRBJ2-3, with 9 nucleotides matching TRBD2. With V trimmed by 3 bases and J by 4 bases, 5 bases remained unmatched. The germline gives CDR1 SQVTM, CDR2 ANQGSEA. This CDR3 is 14 amino acids long. Written as DNA, the CDR3 is TGCAGCGTTGATGGGCGGGGGGGCGCAGATACGCAGTATTTT. As protein: CSVDGRGGADTQYF.

The chain has TRBV28 and TRBJ1-2; D not resolved. CDR1 is MDHEN and CDR2 is SYDVKM in the germline V gene. The V end was cut by 4 bases, the J end by 5 bases, with 8 bases between. The CDR3 extends over 12 amino acids. For the CDR3, the DNA is TGTGCCAGCAGTTCTGACACTTATGGCTACACCTTC. It is translated as CASSSDTYGYTF.

The chain carries TRBV6-6 and TRBJ1-5, with D tentatively TRBD1 (5 bases). The CDR3 has 15 amino acids. Germline CDR1 MNHNY, CDR2 SVGAGI (reference sequence). V was clipped by 8 bases and J by 4 bases, with 18 bases between them. The CDR3 coding sequence is TGTGCCAGCGACCCAGGGAACGGAGTAAATCAGCCCCAGCATTTT. It encodes CASDPGNGVNQPQHF.

The chain uses TRBV5-1 and TRBJ2-2; 9 positions match TRBD1. CDR1 SGHRS and CDR2 YFSETQ come from the germline V gene. There are 16 residues in the CDR3. Trimming took 4 bases from V and 1 from J; bases not matched to a gene: 5. The CDR3, as DNA: TGCGCCAGCAGCAGGTCGGGACAGGGGAACACCGGGGAGCTGTTTTTT. This codes for CASSRSGQGNTGELFF.

This chain joins TRBV5-8 and TRBJ2-1, with D perhaps matching TRBD2 (5 bases). The length of the CDR3 is 14 residues. Germline CDR1 and CDR2: SGHTS and YDEGEE. Trimming shortened V by 5 bases and J by 2 bases, and 11 bases separated the two germline ends. CDR3 loop: CASSLEGTYNEQFF. In DNA, the CDR3 is TGTGCCAGCAGTCTTGAGGGAACCTACAATGAGCAGTTCTTC.

The J gene is TRBJ1-2, the V gene TRBV9; 10 positions agree with TRBD1. Germline CDR1 and CDR2: SGDLS and YYNGEE. The CDR3 contains 16 residues. V shed 0 bases and J 7 bases; nucleotides not matched to a gene: 9. For the CDR3, the DNA is TGTGCCAGCAGCGTAGGAGCCGCGGGACAGGGGTCTGGCTACACCTTC. Translated, it gives CASSVGAAGQGSGYTF.

V is TRBV5-4 and J is TRBJ2-1, with 7 bases fitting TRBD2. With 6 bases clipped from V and 0 bases from J, the junction kept 6 bases outside the gene matches. CDR1 is SGHNT, CDR2 YYREEE, per germline (reference sequence). This CDR3 contains 15 residues. CDR3 sequence reads: CASTSGGSSYNEQFF. The DNA for the CDR3 is TGTGCCAGCACCTCCGGGGGGAGCTCCTACAATGAGCAGTTCTTC. The full variable domain, in which reference TRBV5-4 and TRBJ2-1 provide the parts outside the CDR3, is ETGVTQSPTHLIKTRGQQVTLRCSSQSGHNTVSWYQQALGQGPQFIFQYYREEENGRGNFPPRFSGLQFPNYSSELNVNALELDDSALYLCASTSGGSSYNEQFFGPGTRLTVL.

The sample holds one count of this clone. V and J are TRBV7-9 and TRBJ2-5; TRBD1 matches 7 bases. This CDR3 region has 13 residues. V trimming: 4 bases; J trimming: 2 bases; junction bases outside the gene matches: 1. Germline assignment: CDR1 SEHNR and CDR2 FQNEAQ (reference sequence). CDR3 DNA sequence: TGTGCCAGCAGCTCGGACAGGCAAGAGACCCAGTACTTC. It encodes CASSSDRQETQYF.

This clone was recorded a few times. The J gene is TRBJ2-7, the V gene TRBV4-1, with 8 bases that match TRBD1. V gave up 2 bases and J gave up 0 bases; unmatched junction bases: 6. Germline assignment: CDR1 MGHRA and CDR2 YSYEKL. CDR3 length: 16 residues. CDR3 loop: CASSQLTGVPSYEQYF. The CDR3 region has the DNA TGCGCCAGCAGCCAACTGACAGGGGTACCCTCCTACGAGCAGTACTTC.

The V and J genes are TRBV6-5 and TRBJ1-1; D not resolved. The CDR3 loop spans 13 amino acids. V lost 2 bases to trimming and J lost 3 bases, with 7 bases between them. CDR1 and CDR2 (germline): MNHEY, SVGAGI. The CDR3 nucleotides read TGTGCCAGCAGTTACGAGGGATACACTGAAGCTTTCTTT. This codes for CASSYEGYTEAFF.

J is TRBJ1-2 and V is TRBV28; 7 nucleotides line up with TRBD1. CDR3 length: 15 amino acids. V trimming: 3 bases; J trimming: 4 bases; junction bases outside the gene matches: 8. CDR1 MDHEN and CDR2 SYDVKM come from the germline V gene. The CDR3 sequence: CASSLTQGRGYGYTF. Here the CDR3 DNA reads TGTGCCAGCAGTTTGACACAGGGGCGCGGCTATGGCTACACCTTC.

The CDR3 loop is CAWTGGGMITEAFF. CDR3 sequence (DNA): TGTGCCTGGACGGGCGGAGGGATGATCACTGAAGCTTTCTTT. The V and J genes are TRBV30 and TRBJ1-1; unclear D gene. The V end lost 4 bases, the J end lost 4 bases, and 16 bases lay between the germline ends. The length of the CDR3 is 14 residues. Germline assignment: CDR1 GTSNPN and CDR2 SVGIG (reference sequence).

The chain is built from TRBV11-2 and TRBJ1-1; D is undetermined. This CDR3 has 13 amino acids. Germline V gene sequence: CDR1 SGHAT, CDR2 FQNNGV. Trimming removed 1 base from V and 5 bases from J, with 8 bases in between. CDR3: CASSLAGRTEAFF. DNA of the CDR3: TGTGCCAGCAGCTTAGCTGGGAGGACTGAAGCTTTCTTT.

The chain employs TRBV18 and TRBJ2-7, with 10 bases matching TRBD2. Germline CDR1 KGHSH, CDR2 LQKENI. The CDR3 sequence is 14 residues long. V shed 2 bases, J shed 2 bases, and the junction held 0 bases outside the gene matches. CDR3 DNA: TGTGCCAGCTCACCAGGGACTAGCGCCTACGAGCAGTACTTC. Protein sequence: CASSPGTSAYEQYF.

This rearrangement joins TRBV4-3 to TRBJ1-3, with D possibly TRBD1 on 5 matching bases. V lost 0 bases and J lost 4, with 10 bases in between. From germline, CDR1 is LGHNA and CDR2 YSLEER. The CDR3 covers 15 residues. The CDR3 sequence is CASSQEIGVGNTIYF. The CDR3 region has the DNA TGCGCCAGCAGCCAAGAAATAGGGGTCGGAAACACCATATATTTT.

This chain connects TRBV9 to TRBJ2-3; TRBD1 aligns across 10 bases. Germline CDR1 and CDR2: SGDLS and YYNGEE. This CDR3 comprises 18 residues. Losses at the gene ends were 3 bases for V and 2 bases for J; bases not matched to a gene: 12. In DNA, the CDR3 is TGTGCCAGCAGCGCCGATTCCACCGGGACAGGGGTCACAGATACGCAGTATTTT. Its translation: CASSADSTGTGVTDTQYF.

V and J are TRBV6-5 and TRBJ2-3; 8 bases align to TRBD1. The CDR3 loop spans 14 amino acids. Germline lookup yields CDR1 MNHEY and CDR2 SVGAGI. V was pared by 5 bases and J by 4 bases, with 5 bases of the junction left unmatched. In DNA form, the CDR3 reads TGTGCCAGCAGTCCGACAGGGGCCGCAGATACGCAGTATTTT. Translation gives CASSPTGAADTQYF.

At least ten counts were recorded for this clone. The chain has TRBV18 and TRBJ1-5; D is unresolved. The germline V and J ends were trimmed by 2 bases and 1 base, with 9 bases remaining between them. Germline CDR1 reads KGHSH; CDR2 reads LQKENI. The CDR3 is 15 amino acids. The CDR3 DNA reads as TGTGCCAGCTCACCAGGGAAGGACAGCAATCAGCCCCAGCATTTT. Amino acids: CASSPGKDSNQPQHF.

The V gene is TRBV10-3, the J gene TRBJ1-1; TRBD1 aligns across 9 bases. With 10 bases clipped from V and 4 bases from J, the junction kept 7 bases outside the gene matches. The germline gives CDR1 ENHRY, CDR2 SYGVKD. The CDR3 is 13 amino acids. The CDR3 is CASTTGGSTEAFF. CDR3 nucleotides: TGTGCCAGCACGACAGGGGGGAGCACTGAAGCTTTCTTT.